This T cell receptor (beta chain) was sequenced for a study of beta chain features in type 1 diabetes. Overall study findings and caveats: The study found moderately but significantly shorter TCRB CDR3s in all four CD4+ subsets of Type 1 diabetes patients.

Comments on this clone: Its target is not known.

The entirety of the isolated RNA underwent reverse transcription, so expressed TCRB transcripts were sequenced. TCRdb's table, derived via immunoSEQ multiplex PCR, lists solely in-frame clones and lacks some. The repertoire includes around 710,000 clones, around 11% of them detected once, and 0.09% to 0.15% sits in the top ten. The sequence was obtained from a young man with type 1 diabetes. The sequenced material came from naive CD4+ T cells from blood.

In nucleotides, the CDR3 is TGTGCCAGTAGAAACAGGGGCCACGAGCAGTACTTC. Encoded protein: CASRNRGHEQYF. J is TRBJ2-7 and V is TRBV19; 7 bases match TRBD1. Trimming removed 6 bases from V and 5 bases from J; junction bases left unmatched: 4. Germline CDR1 reads LNHDA; CDR2 reads SQIVND (reference sequence). The CDR3 consists of 12 residues.